Listed below are T cell receptor beta chains from one sample, sequenced in a study of blood T cell repertoires in COVID-19. TCRdb's copy holds only in-frame clones and misses some; the assay was immunoSEQ multiplex PCR. The data contain approximately 280,000 clones, 89% of them seen just once; the ten biggest clones take up under 2.5%. Material: peripheral blood. The origin of the receptors is a man in his fifties with acute or convalescent COVID-19. Both conserved end residues are trimmed from each CDR3.

TRBV7-9	TRBJ2-7	ASSGTGGLYEQY
TRBV10-3	TRBJ2-1	AISGHQYNEQF
TRBV3-1/TRBV3-2	TRBJ1-4	ASSQDLPDRGGNEKLF
TRBV2	TRBJ2-7	ASSGQQRGEQY
TRBV30	TRBJ1-5	AWSEDSNQPQH
TRBV11-2	TRBJ2-3	ASSLDRVTQY
TRBV30	TRBJ2-1	AWRPSGTSAYNEQF
TRBV19	TRBJ1-3	ASSGQGLTGNTIY
TRBV2	TRBJ1-1	ASSEVGTVGTEAF
TRBV30	TRBJ2-2	AWSRDSYTGELF
TRBV30	TRBJ2-7	AWSVRDGAQY
TRBV6-5	TRBJ1-6	ASSYSGGDSPLH
TRBV5-8	TRBJ1-5	ASSSTGSQPQH
TRBV4-1	TRBJ2-2	ASSRGASGANTGELF
TRBV7-3	TRBJ1-1	ASSSQWGETEAF
TRBV5-1	TRBJ1-4	ASSLLQGQGEKLF
TRBV11-2	TRBJ2-2	ASSLELRHKTGELF
TRBV4-1	TRBJ1-2	ASSQGATVRYGYT
TRBV11-2	TRBJ1-2	ASSRTGVGNYGYT
TRBV9	TRBJ2-7	ASSVDGNTYEQY
TRBV3-1/TRBV3-2	TRBJ2-2	ASSQTPGLGTDGELF
TRBV9	TRBJ2-1	ASNEGSSYNEQF
TRBV7-3	TRBJ2-1	ASSSPGLAGNEQF
TRBV6-4	TRBJ2-2	ASSDPGAGTGELF
TRBV5-1	TRBJ2-5	ASRPLAGGVVETQY